This T cell receptor (beta chain) was recorded in a study of shared T cell receptors in the human thymus. The data were produced by immunoSEQ multiplex PCR, yet TCRdb's version contains in-frame clones alone and is incomplete. This table holds hundreds of thousands of clones, 95% found once. The V gene lost 3 bases and the J gene lost 3 bases, with 9 bases spanning the gap. The CDR3 length is 14 residues. The germline V gene has CDR1 SNHLY and CDR2 FYNNEI. Sequenced: thymocytes. The chain links TRBV2 to TRBJ2-1; D is ambiguous. The origin of this receptor is a human donor. This CDR3 reads CASSDSGHYNEQFF. CDR3 nucleotide sequence: TGTGCCAGCAGTGATTCAGGTCACTACAATGAGCAGTTCTTC.